This is a list of T cell receptor beta chains from one sample in a study of a mutant IDH1 vaccine in newly diagnosed glioma. Their recognized antigens are unknown. The table came from immunoSEQ multiplex PCR; TCRdb's copy has only in-frame clones and leaves some out. Seen here are tens of thousands of clones, approximately 80% observed once, and the top ten hold about 7.2%. The input for sequencing was PBMCs, taken from a glioma patient whose treatment included an IDH1 peptide vaccine. Receptors were obtained from a man in his forties with glioma. Some clones in this sample may be carry-over from other donors' samples. Both conserved end residues are part of each CDR3. Fields, in order: clone size, D gene, J gene, V gene, CDR3 protein, CDR3 DNA. D genes are given only for firm matches. The listing skips clone size in some rows; elsewhere it reads once, few, many or a size class.

NA,NA,TRBJ1-5,TRBV4-1,CASSQAGFQPQHF,TGCGCCAGCAGCCAAGCGGGATTTCAGCCCCAGCATTTT
NA,TRBD1,TRBJ2-4,TRBV5-1,CASSLGTGWDIQYF,TGCGCCAGCAGCTTGGGGACAGGGTGGGACATTCAGTACTTC
NA,TRBD2,TRBJ2-7,TRBV4-2,CASSQDGLAGGRRYEQYF,TGTGCCAGCAGCCAAGACGGCCTAGCGGGGGGACGTAGGTACGAGCAGTACTTC
NA,NA,TRBJ2-7,TRBV29-1,CSVGRAGRGLYEQYF,TGCAGCGTTGGGCGTGCGGGGCGGGGGCTGTACGAGCAGTACTTC
NA,TRBD2,TRBJ2-5,TRBV5-6,CASIWGGGDLRETQYF,TGTGCCAGCATCTGGGGCGGGGGGGACCTCCGGGAGACCCAGTACTTC
once,NA,TRBJ2-7,TRBV9,CASSVAGRPSYEQYF,TGTGCCAGCAGCGTAGCGGGGAGGCCATCCTACGAGCAGTACTTC
NA,TRBD2,TRBJ2-2,TRBV2,CASSASGGAFGELFF,TGTGCCAGCAGTGCTAGCGGGGGGGCTTTCGGGGAGCTGTTTTTT
NA,TRBD1,TRBJ1-2,TRBV28,CASSLDRANGYTF,TGTGCCAGCAGTTTGGACAGGGCTAATGGCTACACCTTC
NA,NA,TRBJ2-5,TRBV7-9,CASSQRYQETQYF,TGTGCCAGCAGCCAGAGGTACCAAGAGACCCAGTACTTC
NA,NA,TRBJ1-2,TRBV7-2,CASSSPRSRDYGYTF,TGTGCCAGCAGCTCACCTCGGAGTAGGGACTATGGCTACACCTTC
NA,NA,TRBJ2-1,TRBV4-3,CASSPLGGERHNEQFF,TGCGCCAGCAGCCCACTAGGAGGGGAGCGGCACAATGAGCAGTTCTTC
NA,NA,TRBJ1-2,TRBV28,CASSLQAGNAAHGYTF,TGTGCCAGCAGTTTACAGGCAGGGAATGCCGCTCATGGCTACACCTTC
NA,NA,TRBJ1-1,TRBV30,CAWSLTPAGTEAFF,TGTGCCTGGAGCCTCACTCCGGCGGGGACTGAAGCTTTCTTT
once,TRBD1,TRBJ2-3,TRBV5-1,CASSRSGTGLRFGADTQYF,TGCGCCAGCAGCCGATCCGGGACAGGACTACGATTTGGGGCAGATACGCAGTATTTT